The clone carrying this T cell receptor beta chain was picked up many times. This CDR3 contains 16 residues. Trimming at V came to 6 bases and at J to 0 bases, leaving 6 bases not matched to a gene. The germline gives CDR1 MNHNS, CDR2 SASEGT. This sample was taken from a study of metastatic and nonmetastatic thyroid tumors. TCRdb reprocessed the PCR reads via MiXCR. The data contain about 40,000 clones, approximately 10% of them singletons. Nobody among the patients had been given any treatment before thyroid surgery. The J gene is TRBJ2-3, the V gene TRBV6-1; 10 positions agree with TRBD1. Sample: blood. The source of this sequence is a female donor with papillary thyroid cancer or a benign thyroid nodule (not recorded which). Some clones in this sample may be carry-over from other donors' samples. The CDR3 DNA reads TGTGCCAGCAGAAACCCGGGACAGGGGAGCACAGATACGCAGTATTTT. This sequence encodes CASRNPGQGSTDTQYF.